Each of the 28 T cell receptor beta chains below was sequenced from the same sample in a study of vaccination effects on CD4 cells after COVID-19. Profiled with immunoSEQ multiplex PCR; TCRdb holds only in-frame clones, not every one. The table includes 50,000 to 70,000 clones, less than 85% detected once. Subsequent to a culture period of 10 to 11 days, CD4+ T cells were isolated. Either the BNT162b2 or mRNA-1273 vaccine was given to participants in two doses. Antigens of these TCRs are unknown. Material: CD4+ T cells from PBMCs cultured without peptide, obtained after COVID-19 vaccination. All receptors derive from a human donor who received a COVID-19 vaccine.

The rearrangement links TRBV6-5 to TRBJ2-5; TRBD2 matches at 8 bases. The germline V gene encodes CDR1 MNHEY and CDR2 SVGAGI. The CDR3 covers 14 residues. V was pared by 6 bases and J by 4 bases, with 7 bases of the junction left unmatched. The CDR3 reads CASRMTSAAETQYF. CDR3 nucleotide sequence: TGTGCCAGCAGGATGACTAGCGCCGCAGAGACCCAGTACTTC.

The V call is TRBV5-6, the J call TRBJ2-3, with D perhaps TRBD1 (6 bases). The germline V gene encodes CDR1 SGHDT and CDR2 YYEEEE. This CDR3 comprises 15 residues. Trimming left V 4 bases short and J 0 bases short, with 12 bases between. CDR3 coding DNA: TGTGCCAGCAGCAAACAGGGCACAAGCACAGATACGCAGTATTTT. This gives the protein CASSKQGTSTDTQYF. The full variable domain, its missing parts supplied by reference TRBV5-6 and TRBJ2-3, is DAGVTQSPTHLIKTRGQQVTLRCSPKSGHDTVSWYQQALGQGPQFIFQYYEEEERQRGNFPDRFSGHQFPNYSSELNVNALLLGDSALYLCASSKQGTSTDTQYFGPGTRLTVL.

The CDR3 nucleotides read TGTGCCACCAGCGCAAAACGCCCCGGGACCCCCGGTGGGACCGGGGAGCTGTTTTTT. Amino acids: CATSAKRPGTPGGTGELFF. The genes are TRBV24-1 and TRBJ2-2; D possibly matches TRBD1 or TRBD2 (5 bases each). The germline V gene encodes CDR1 KGHDR and CDR2 SFDVKD. The germline V and J ends were trimmed by 7 bases and 5 bases, with 28 bases remaining between them. The CDR3 totals 19 residues.

This chain joins TRBV5-1 and TRBJ2-4; D unclear. Germline V CDR1 and CDR2: SGHRS, YFSETQ. Trimming took 0 bases from V and 10 from J, leaving 17 bases between them. This CDR3 spans 15 amino acids. CDR3 residues: CASSLGDLRIGIQYF. The CDR3 DNA is TGCGCCAGCAGCTTGGGTGATCTAAGGATTGGGATTCAGTACTTC.

This chain joins TRBV6-5 and TRBJ2-3; 7 nucleotides line up with TRBD1. Germline V lookup: CDR1 MNHEY, CDR2 SVGAGI. J lost 6 bases, V lost 5 bases, and 5 bases had no gene match. CDR3 length: 13 amino acids. CDR3 coding DNA: TGTGCCAGCAGTCCGACAGGGCTGGATACGCAGTATTTT. As protein: CASSPTGLDTQYF.

V usage is TRBV19 and J usage is TRBJ1-2; D may be TRBD1 (5 bases). V was clipped by 6 bases and J by 8 bases, with 25 bases between them. The CDR3 spans 16 residues. The V gene's germline CDR1 is LNHDA and CDR2 SQIVND (reference sequence). In nucleotides, the CDR3 is TGTGCCAGTAGGACCCCCGGCCGAGGTCTACGGGGGGGCTACACCTTC. This gives the protein CASRTPGRGLRGGYTF.

The chain couples TRBV9 to TRBJ2-5; tentatively, D is TRBD2 (5 bases). The CDR3 has 14 residues. Germline CDR1 reads SGDLS; CDR2 reads YYNGEE. Trimming stripped 4 bases from V and 4 bases from J, with 14 bases between. CDR3 sequence reads: CASSLSPRGETQYF. CDR3 DNA: TGTGCCAGCAGCCTAAGTCCTCGGGGAGAGACCCAGTACTTC.

J is TRBJ2-1 and V is TRBV5-1; the D gene is possibly TRBD2 (5 bases). Germline V gene lookup returns CDR1 SGHRS and CDR2 YFSETQ. The CDR3 runs 15 residues. Trimming stripped 0 bases from V and 5 bases from J, with 12 bases between. The CDR3 region has the DNA TGCGCCAGCAGCTTGGTTCCTAGCCCCGACAATGAGCAGTTCTTC. It translates to CASSLVPSPDNEQFF.

This chain uses TRBV5-1 with TRBJ1-4; 7 bases are shared with TRBD1. CDR3 length equals 15 residues. V lost 0 bases to trimming and J lost 7 bases; unmatched junction nucleotides: 6. Germline loops: CDR1 SGHRS, CDR2 YFSETQ. The CDR3 spells CASSLADRTTEKLFF. The CDR3 DNA sequence: TGCGCCAGCAGCTTGGCGGACAGGACGACTGAAAAACTGTTTTTT.

Of note for this clone: In the same sample, other DNA sequences code for this CDR3. The rearrangement joins TRBV19 to TRBJ2-2, with TRBD1 as a possible D gene (6 bases). The CDR3 has 14 amino acids. Per germline, CDR1 LNHDA and CDR2 SQIVND (reference sequence). Trimming removed 3 bases from V and 4 bases from J, with 9 bases in between. In DNA form, the CDR3 reads TGTGCCAGTAGTATCGAAGGGGGCACCGGGGAGCTGTTTTTT. This gives the protein CASSIEGGTGELFF.

The V call is TRBV2, the J call TRBJ2-1; a weak D match, TRBD2 (5 bases). This CDR3 spans 15 amino acids. V lost 7 bases, J lost 8 bases, and 21 bases lay in between. From germline, CDR1 is SNHLY and CDR2 FYNNEI. In DNA form, the CDR3 reads TGTGCCAGCACCGACGTAGGGCGGGCCCGCTATGAGCAGTTCTTC. This sequence encodes CASTDVGRARYEQFF.

This clone was recorded once. The rearrangement uses TRBV24-1 and TRBJ1-5, with 9 bases that match TRBD1. Trimming removed 5 bases from V and 6 bases from J; junction bases left unmatched: 7. The CDR3 loop spans 15 amino acids. The germline V gene encodes CDR1 KGHDR and CDR2 SFDVKD. CDR3 nucleotides: TGTGCCACCAGTGGGAAGGGACAGGGCGTTCAGCCCCAGCATTTT. Encoded protein: CATSGKGQGVQPQHF.

The count of this clone is one. In nucleotides, the CDR3 is TGTGCCAGCAGTGAGAGACAGGGTGGCACAGATACGCAGTATTTT. It encodes CASSERQGGTDTQYF. The gene calls are TRBV2 and TRBJ2-3; 7 bases agree with TRBD1. V was pared by 3 bases and J by 1 base, with 4 bases of the junction left unmatched. The CDR3 contains 15 residues. Looked up from germline, CDR1 is SNHLY and CDR2 is FYNNEI.

V is TRBV9 and J is TRBJ1-3; no clear D gene. Germline V gives CDR1 SGDLS, CDR2 YYNGEE. Trimming stripped 4 bases from V and 0 bases from J, with 14 bases between. The CDR3 has 16 residues. The chain's CDR3 is CASSPRTEHSGNTIYF. In DNA form, the CDR3 reads TGTGCCAGCAGCCCCCGGACGGAACACTCTGGAAACACCATATATTTT.

The chain employs TRBV12-3 or TRBV12-4 and TRBJ1-2; TRBD1 aligns across 7 bases. J lost 8 bases, V lost 4 bases, and 4 bases had no gene match. The CDR3 sequence is 12 residues long. The CDR3 is CASSSGTVGYTF. The CDR3 DNA reads TGTGCCAGCAGTTCCGGGACAGTCGGCTACACCTTC.

The chain recombines TRBV6-2 or TRBV6-3 with TRBJ2-7; either TRBD1 or TRBD2 may supply D (7 bases each). Germline lookup yields CDR1 MNHEY and CDR2 SVGEGT. The CDR3 contains 15 residues. Trimming pared 4 bases from V and 0 bases from J, leaving 13 bases between. The CDR3, as DNA: TGTGCCAGCAGTTCAGGGGGGGGAGGCTCCTACGAGCAGTACGTC. Its translation is CASSSGGGGSYEQYV.

The V and J genes are TRBV7-3 and TRBJ2-5; D may be TRBD2 (5 bases). V lost 7 bases to trimming and J lost 1 base, with 13 bases between them. This CDR3 has 14 residues. The germline CDR1 and CDR2 sequences are SGHTA and FQGTGA. CDR3 DNA: TGTGCCAGCAAGTTCGGGAAAAGCCAAGAGACCCAGTACTTC. This codes for CASKFGKSQETQYF.

This clone has a single count. This chain uses TRBV7-2 with TRBJ1-1; no clear D. Trimming pared 2 bases from V and 7 bases from J, leaving 11 bases between. Germline values: CDR1 SGHTA, CDR2 FQGNSA. This CDR3 comprises 13 residues. The CDR3 bases are TGTGCCAGCAGCTTATTCGTCCGCCTTGAAGCTTTCTTT. It translates to CASSLFVRLEAFF.

The CDR3 region has the DNA TGTGCCAGTAGACTCCGGGACAGGGAATCGCCCGGGGAGCTGTTTTTT. Protein: CASRLRDRESPGELFF. The V call is TRBV19, the J call TRBJ2-2; 9 bases fit TRBD1. Germline V gene sequence: CDR1 LNHDA, CDR2 SQIVND (reference sequence). The CDR3 is made up of 16 amino acids. The V segment lost 6 bases and the J segment 6 bases; nucleotides outside the gene matches: 11.

V and J are TRBV12-5 and TRBJ2-2, with D possibly TRBD2 on 6 matching bases. Trimming took 4 bases from V and 2 from J, leaving 17 bases between them. This CDR3 is 17 amino acids long. Germline CDR1 is LGHNT and CDR2 is FRNRAP. The CDR3 coding sequence is TGTGCTAGTGGTTCTCCTCCCGGGACTCCTAACACCGGGGAGCTGTTTTTT. It encodes CASGSPPGTPNTGELFF. Full variable domain (missing parts from reference TRBV12-5 and TRBJ2-2): DARVTQTPRHKVTEMGQEVTMRCQPILGHNTVFWYRQTMMQGLELLAYFRNRAPLDDSGMPKDRFSAEMPDATLATLKIQPSEPRDSAVYFCASGSPPGTPNTGELFFGEGSRLTVL.

The chain joins TRBV30 to TRBJ1-1; D not certain. Looked up from germline, CDR1 is GTSNPN and CDR2 is SVGIG (reference sequence). Trimming took off 2 bases at V and 4 bases at J, with 11 bases between the two ends. This CDR3 has 13 residues. In DNA, the CDR3 is TGTGCCTGGAGTTTCACGGCAGGCACTGAAGCTTTCTTT. Its translation: CAWSFTAGTEAFF.

V gene TRBV6-5 combines with J gene TRBJ2-3; 10 nucleotides match TRBD1. The CDR3 is made up of 14 amino acids. With V trimmed by 6 bases and J by 4 bases, 4 bases remained unmatched. Per germline, CDR1 MNHEY and CDR2 SVGAGI. CDR3 coding DNA: TGTGCCAGCAGGGGACAGGGGATGGCAGATACGCAGTATTTT. It is translated as CASRGQGMADTQYF.

The V call is TRBV6-5, the J call TRBJ2-5; weak D call: TRBD2 (6 bases). There are 16 residues in the CDR3. Trimming removed 0 bases from V and 4 bases from J, with 15 bases in between. Germline V lookup: CDR1 MNHEY, CDR2 SVGAGI. The DNA for the CDR3 is TGTGCCAGCAGTTACTCCCACGGGGGAATAAGAGAGACCCAGTACTTC. This translates into CASSYSHGGIRETQYF.

The chain recombines TRBV20-1 with TRBJ1-1; possible D gene TRBD1, 5 bases. Trimming cost V 8 bases and J 0 bases, with 7 bases left between them. The V gene's germline CDR1 is DFQATT and CDR2 SNEGSKA (reference sequence). The CDR3 consists of 11 residues. As DNA, the CDR3 is TGCAGTCCGACAGTGAACACTGAAGCTTTCTTT. Translated: CSPTVNTEAFF.

This chain uses TRBV3-1 (or the pseudogene TRBV3-2) with TRBJ2-1; TRBD1 aligns across 10 bases. The V gene's germline CDR1 is LGHDT and CDR2 YNNKEL (reference sequence). The V segment lost 4 bases and the J segment 8 bases; nucleotides outside the gene matches: 8. The CDR3 is made up of 15 amino acids. This CDR3 reads CASSPSRDRGDEQFF. The CDR3 coding sequence is TGTGCCAGCAGCCCCTCCCGGGACAGGGGCGATGAGCAGTTCTTC.

This clone occurred a few times. The genes are TRBV27 and TRBJ1-6, with TRBD1 as a possible D gene (6 bases). The CDR3 loop spans 16 amino acids. Trimming cost V 6 bases and J 2 bases, with 14 bases left between them. Germline CDR1 reads MNHEY; CDR2 reads SMNVEV (reference sequence). The CDR3 bases are TGTGCCAGCAGGACCACAGGGAGCACCTATAATTCACCCCTCCACTTT. Amino acid sequence: CASRTTGSTYNSPLHF.

The rearrangement joins TRBV7-3 to TRBJ2-3, with TRBD1 matching over 7 bases. This CDR3 spans 16 amino acids. CDR1 and CDR2 (germline): SGHTA, FQGTGA. The ends lost 5 bases at V and 2 bases at J; junction bases unmatched: 10. The CDR3 loop reads CASSPRPTGPTDTQYF. The CDR3 DNA follows: TGTGCCAGCAGCCCCAGGCCGACAGGGCCCACAGATACGCAGTATTTT.

This clone was picked up one time. This chain uses TRBV30 with TRBJ2-1; 7 positions match TRBD2. CDR3 length equals 15 residues. With 3 bases clipped from V and 2 bases from J, the junction kept 7 bases outside the gene matches. In germline, CDR1 is GTSNPN, CDR2 SVGIG (reference sequence). The CDR3 spells CAWRGGDGPYNEQFF. In DNA, the CDR3 is TGTGCCTGGAGGGGGGGGGACGGCCCCTACAATGAGCAGTTCTTC.